Listed below are T cell receptor beta chains from one sample, sequenced in a study of cytomegalovirus exposure and HLA in healthy donors. The repertoire was sequenced with immunoSEQ multiplex PCR; TCRdb's copy has only in-frame clones and lacks some. The data contain 170,000 or so clones, around 84% of them singletons. Source material: PBMCs. The receptors stem from a man between 18 and 35 years old in good health and CMV-seronegative. Each CDR3 is given with its conserved first and last residue. A D gene is named only where the DNA matches it firmly. A row's size may be missing; if present it is once, few, many or a size class.

>few|TRBJ1-5|TRBV4-1|.
CASSQGWPGNQPQHF
TGCGCCAGCAGCCAAGGCTGGCCGGGAAATCAGCCCCAGCATTTT
>.|TRBJ1-1|TRBV15|TRBD1
CATSRDRGRAAFF
TGTGCCACCAGCAGGGACAGGGGAAGGGCAGCTTTCTTT
>.|TRBJ2-5|TRBV7-9|TRBD2
CASSSGLAGVETQYF
TGTGCCAGCAGCTCAGGACTAGCGGGGGTGGAGACCCAGTACTTC
>.|TRBJ2-7|TRBV28|.
CASSFGPGEQYF
TGTGCCAGCAGTTTCGGTCCGGGGGAGCAGTACTTC
>.|TRBJ2-1|TRBV27|TRBD2
CASSLSWGGNEQFF
TGTGCCAGCAGTTTATCCTGGGGGGGGAATGAGCAGTTCTTC
>.|TRBJ1-2|TRBV19|TRBD1
CASSIAAGTVYGYTF
TGTGCCAGTAGTATAGCTGCCGGGACAGTCTATGGCTACACCTTC
>.|TRBJ2-1|TRBV29-1|TRBD2
CSVTGTSGGANEQFF
TGCAGCGTCACCGGGACTAGCGGGGGGGCCAATGAGCAGTTCTTC
>.|TRBJ2-3|TRBV7-2|TRBD2
CASSLATVAGVGTDTQYF
TGTGCCAGCAGCTTAGCGACGGTAGCGGGGGTGGGAACAGATACGCAGTATTTT
>once|TRBJ2-7|TRBV7-3|TRBD1
CASSLTGGALGEEQYF
TGTGCCAGCAGCTTAACAGGGGGCGCCCTGGGGGAGGAGCAGTACTTC
>.|TRBJ2-1|TRBV10-3|TRBD1
CATRQGSYDEQFF
TGTGCCACCAGACAGGGTTCTTACGATGAGCAGTTCTTC
>.|TRBJ2-1|TRBV1|.
CTSSQDKETGANYNEQFF
TGCACCAGCAGCCAAGATAAAGAGACAGGGGCTAACTACAATGAGCAGTTCTTC
>.|TRBJ2-1|TRBV7-2|.
CASSLVPGRAVEQFF
TGTGCCAGCAGCTTAGTTCCTGGGAGAGCGGTTGAGCAGTTCTTC
>once|TRBJ1-5|TRBV28|.
CASSPWTDYSNQPQHF
TGTGCCAGCAGTCCCTGGACAGACTATAGCAATCAGCCCCAGCATTTT
>.|TRBJ2-5|TRBV7-2|.
CASSSRHREGETQYF
TGTGCCAGCAGCTCGAGACACAGGGAGGGAGAGACCCAGTACTTC
>.|TRBJ2-3|TRBV6-4|.
CASSEQRGAGKDTQYF
TGTGCCAGCAGTGAACAACGGGGGGCAGGGAAAGATACGCAGTATTTT
>.|TRBJ2-7|TRBV7-2|TRBD1
CASSTQQGAGYGQYF
TGTGCCAGCAGCACTCAACAGGGGGCAGGGTACGGGCAGTACTTC
>.|TRBJ1-2|TRBV5-8|.
CASSSSRSDGYTF
TGTGCCAGCAGCTCGTCAAGATCAGATGGCTACACCTTC
>.|TRBJ1-6|TRBV10-3|.
CAISESPPTGLGSPLHF
TGTGCCATCAGTGAGTCCCCACCCACAGGGCTAGGTTCACCCCTCCACTTT
>.|TRBJ1-3|TRBV5-5|.
CASSSRDRNTIYF
TGTGCCAGCAGCTCCCGGGACAGAAACACCATATATTTT
>.|TRBJ2-7|TRBV5-6|TRBD2
CASSPLVAGGHEQYF
TGTGCCAGCAGCCCCCTCGTAGCGGGAGGACACGAGCAGTACTTC
>.|TRBJ2-4|TRBV19|.
CASSIFLESSAKGNIQYF
TGTGCCAGTAGTATCTTTTTAGAGTCTAGCGCGAAGGGAAACATTCAGTACTTC
>once|TRBJ2-2|TRBV18|.
CASSPGKNTGELFF
TGTGCCAGCTCACCAGGCAAGAACACCGGGGAGCTGTTTTTT
>.|TRBJ2-7|TRBV5-1|TRBD1
CASSLGRTGRHEQYF
TGCGCCAGCAGCTTGGGTCGGACAGGGCGGCACGAGCAGTACTTC
>once|TRBJ1-1|TRBV28|TRBD1
CASRTPGGTEAFF
TGTGCCAGCAGAACCCCAGGGGGCACTGAAGCTTTCTTT
>.|TRBJ1-4|TRBV6-1|.
CASRQGGGEKLFF
TGTGCCAGCAGGCAAGGGGGAGGGGAAAAACTGTTTTTT
>once|TRBJ1-2|TRBV4-1|.
CASSQDYGGHLYGYTF
TGCGCCAGCAGCCAAGACTATGGCGGGCACCTTTATGGCTACACCTTC
>.|TRBJ1-1|TRBV7-8|TRBD1
CASSLEFRGPTALVVLEAFF
TGTGCCAGCAGCTTAGAATTCAGGGGGCCCACGGCCCTGGTGGTCCTCGAAGCTTTCTTT
>.|TRBJ2-5|TRBV7-9|.
CASRKTGMGETQYF
TGTGCCAGCAGGAAGACAGGAATGGGAGAGACCCAGTACTTC
>few|TRBJ2-7|TRBV19|.
CASSIATHYEQYF
TGTGCCAGTAGTATAGCTACCCACTACGAGCAGTACTTC
>.|TRBJ2-1|TRBV28|.
CASSPQKDYREAKQFF
TGTGCCAGCAGTCCCCAAAAGGACTACCGAGAGGCAAAGCAGTTCTTC
>.|TRBJ2-7|TRBV28|TRBD1
CASSRGQGIEQYF
TGTGCCAGCAGCCGAGGACAGGGAATCGAGCAGTACTTC
>.|TRBJ2-1|TRBV5-6|TRBD2
CASSRSGVPYNEQFF
TGTGCCAGCAGCCGCAGCGGGGTCCCTTACAATGAGCAGTTCTTC
>.|TRBJ1-4|TRBV6-6|.
CASSYSQSPNEKLFF
TGTGCCAGCAGTTACTCACAGTCACCTAATGAAAAACTGTTTTTT
>few|TRBJ1-5|TRBV7-2|.
CASSLVRGLQPQHF
TGTGCCAGCAGCTTAGTTAGGGGTCTTCAGCCCCAGCATTTT
>once|TRBJ2-3|TRBV10-3|.
CAIQGSTDTQYF
TGTGCCATTCAGGGCAGCACAGATACGCAGTATTTT
>few|TRBJ2-1|TRBV4-1|.
CASSQVPAESSYNEQFF
TGCGCCAGCAGCCAAGTCCCAGCGGAGAGCTCCTACAATGAGCAGTTCTTC
>.|TRBJ2-1|TRBV7-2|.
CASSPRMNEQFF
TGTGCCAGCAGCCCCAGAATGAATGAGCAGTTCTTC
>.|TRBJ1-3|TRBV25-1|.
CASSDDVYGLGNTIYF
TGTGCCAGCAGTGACGACGTTTATGGGCTAGGAAACACCATATATTTT
>.|TRBJ2-7|TRBV4-3|TRBD2
CASSQDVAGVGEQYF
TGCGCCAGCAGCCAAGACGTGGCGGGAGTCGGAGAGCAGTACTTC
>.|TRBJ2-1|TRBV28|.
CASSYSWFNEQFF
TGTGCCAGCAGTTACTCGTGGTTCAATGAGCAGTTCTTC
>.|TRBJ2-6|TRBV28|TRBD1
CASSLWGQTSSGANVLTF
TGTGCCAGCAGTTTATGGGGACAGACAAGCTCTGGGGCCAACGTCCTGACTTTC
>.|TRBJ2-7|TRBV6-5|.
CASTDDFYEQYF
TGTGCCAGCACCGACGACTTCTACGAGCAGTACTTC
>.|TRBJ1-2|TRBV7-9|TRBD1
CASAGTANYGYTF
TGTGCCAGCGCCGGGACAGCTAACTATGGCTACACCTTC
>.|TRBJ1-2|TRBV27|TRBD1
CASSPRPFGTGADGYTF
TGTGCCAGCAGCCCACGTCCGTTTGGGACAGGGGCTGATGGCTACACCTTC
>.|TRBJ2-3|TRBV28|.
CASSLRSYTDTQYF
TGTGCCAGCAGTTTGCGGAGTTACACAGATACGCAGTATTTT
>few|TRBJ2-7|TRBV4-2|TRBD2
CASSPPGGAYEQYF
TGTGCCAGCAGCCCGCCCGGGGGGGCCTACGAGCAGTACTTC
>.|TRBJ2-7|TRBV7-9|.
CASSFATGTPYGQYF
TGTGCCAGCAGCTTTGCCACCGGGACTCCCTACGGGCAGTACTTC
>.|TRBJ1-2|TRBV6-5|.
CASSRRGLVGDGYTF
TGTGCCAGCAGTCGGAGGGGCCTCGTAGGCGATGGCTACACCTTC
>.|TRBJ2-1|TRBV5-1|.
CASSLVTGDYNEQFF
TGCGCCAGCAGCTTGGTGACCGGGGACTACAATGAGCAGTTCTTC
>.|TRBJ2-6|TRBV11-2|TRBD1
CASSSLPRGLAGANVLTF
TGTGCCAGCAGCTCTCTACCAAGGGGGCTAGCCGGGGCCAACGTCCTGACTTTC
>.|TRBJ1-1|TRBV9|TRBD1
CASSKGQGPLSEAFF
TGTGCCAGCAGCAAGGGACAGGGCCCGCTGTCTGAAGCTTTCTTT
>.|TRBJ2-1|TRBV9|TRBD2
CASSVGAGGPDEQFF
TGTGCCAGCAGCGTAGGAGCGGGGGGGCCGGATGAGCAGTTCTTC
>.|TRBJ1-6|TRBV28|.
CASRPGQTNSPLHF
TGTGCCAGCAGACCCGGACAGACAAATTCACCCCTCCACTTT
>.|TRBJ2-3|TRBV27|TRBD2
CASSLLAGDTQYF
TGTGCCAGCAGTTTACTAGCGGGGGATACGCAGTATTTT
>.|TRBJ1-2|TRBV5-6|TRBD1
CASSLRPRDSYGYTF
TGTGCCAGCAGCTTGCGTCCCCGGGACAGCTATGGCTACACCTTC